These 6 T cell receptor beta chains share one sample of origin, sequenced in a study of blood T cell repertoires in COVID-19. Sequencing used immunoSEQ multiplex PCR; TCRdb keeps in-frame clones, though not all of them. Among approximately 260,000 clones listed, around 82% were seen once. What was sequenced was peripheral blood. Receptors were obtained from a woman older than 75 with active or convalescent COVID-19.

In its sample, this clone was seen a few times. This sequence joins TRBV29-1 and TRBJ2-3, with D maybe TRBD1 (7 bases). Germline CDR1 reads SQVTM; CDR2 reads ANQGSEA. V dropped 7 bases and J dropped 2 bases, with 13 bases sitting between them. The CDR3 consists of 13 residues. CDR3 DNA: TGCAGCGGAAGGAGGGGGCACACAGATACGCAGTATTTT. As protein: CSGRRGHTDTQYF.

The CDR3 bases are TGTGCCAGCAGCCCCGGGACTAGCTCTGATACGCAGTATTTT. Translation: CASSPGTSSDTQYF. The chain recombines TRBV11-2 with TRBJ2-3; 9 bases align to TRBD2. V shed 5 bases, J shed 6 bases, and the junction held 6 bases outside the gene matches. This CDR3 contains 14 residues. Germline CDR1 is SGHAT and CDR2 is FQNNGV.

The chain carries TRBV6-4 and TRBJ2-7; 7 nucleotides line up with TRBD2. Trimming cost V 0 bases and J 2 bases; bases outside gene matches: 4. This CDR3 comprises 15 residues. Looked up from germline, CDR1 is MRHNA and CDR2 is SNTAGT. The CDR3 region has the DNA TGTGCCAGCAGTGACTCGATCGGGACTACCTACGAGCAGTACTTC. It specifies CASSDSIGTTYEQYF.

The rearrangement links TRBV5-6 to TRBJ2-7; D remains unclear. Germline CDR1 reads SGHDT; CDR2 reads YYEEEE. The CDR3 runs 13 residues. Trimming removed 3 bases from V and 5 bases from J, with 12 bases in between. This chain's CDR3 is CASSSGPIDEQYF. In DNA form, the CDR3 reads TGTGCCAGCAGCTCTGGCCCAATTGACGAGCAGTACTTC.

The sample holds a few counts of this clone. The rearrangement links TRBV6-5 to TRBJ2-1; 8 bases are shared with TRBD2. This CDR3 comprises 15 residues. V lost 6 bases, J lost 4 bases, and 8 bases stayed unmatched. The germline V gene has CDR1 MNHEY and CDR2 SVGAGI. This CDR3 reads CASRQRENKYNEQFF. The CDR3 bases are TGTGCCAGCAGACAGCGGGAGAATAAATACAATGAGCAGTTCTTC.

This clone was seen once. The V gene is TRBV5-1, the J gene TRBJ1-5; D gene unclear. The CDR3 is 14 residues long. V was cut by 0 bases and J by 1 base, with 5 bases left in between. Germline V gene lookup returns CDR1 SGHRS and CDR2 YFSETQ. This chain's CDR3 is CASSLAGSNQPQHF. Here the CDR3 DNA reads TGCGCCAGCAGCTTGGCGGGGAGCAATCAGCCCCAGCATTTT.